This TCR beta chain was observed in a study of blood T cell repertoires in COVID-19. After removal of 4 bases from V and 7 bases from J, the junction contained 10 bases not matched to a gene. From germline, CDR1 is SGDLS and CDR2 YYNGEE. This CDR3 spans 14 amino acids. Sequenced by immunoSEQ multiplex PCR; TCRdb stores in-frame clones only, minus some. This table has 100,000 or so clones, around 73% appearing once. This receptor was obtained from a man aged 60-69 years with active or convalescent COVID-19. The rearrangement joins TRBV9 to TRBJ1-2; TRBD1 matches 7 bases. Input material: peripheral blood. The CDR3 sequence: CASSLGTVFSGYTF. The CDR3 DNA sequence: TGTGCCAGCAGCTTAGGGACAGTTTTCAGTGGCTACACCTTC.